Listed below are T cell receptor beta chains from one sample, sequenced in a study of T cell responses to AZD1222 COVID-19 vaccine. Libraries were prepared by immunoSEQ multiplex PCR; TCRdb keeps only in-frame clonotypes and omits some of them. In the table there are over 95,000 clones, 75% to 90% of which are singletons. Sequenced here: peripheral blood, sampled on day 0 of AZD1222 vaccination. Source of these receptors: an adult in good health. Both conserved end residues are part of each CDR3. D genes are given only for firm matches. Expanded clones are given a class, and other clones once, few, many or no size at all.

V gene	J gene	D gene	clone size	CDR3 DNA	CDR3 protein
TRBV28	TRBJ2-5	NA	NA	TGTGCCAGCAGTGCCCTGGTGGGCCAGTACTTC	CASSALVGQYF
TRBV11-3	TRBJ2-1	TRBD2	few	TGTGCCAGCAGCTCCCGGGACTACTTTAACGGTGAGCAGTTCTTC	CASSSRDYFNGEQFF
TRBV6-5	TRBJ2-3	TRBD1	NA	TGTGCCAGCAGAAAGACAGGGAGCACAGATACGCAGTATTTT	CASRKTGSTDTQYF
TRBV27	TRBJ1-1	NA	once	TGTGCCAGCAGTACGCATGGGGGGCTGAACACTGAAGCTTTCTTT	CASSTHGGLNTEAFF
TRBV19	TRBJ1-1	TRBD1	few	TGTGCCAGTACCATAACAGGGGCCGGGGAAGCTTTCTTT	CASTITGAGEAFF
TRBV7-9	TRBJ1-2	NA	NA	TGTGCCAGCAGCTCGGGGACCAGGAGAATCTATGGCTACACCTTC	CASSSGTRRIYGYTF
TRBV3-1/TRBV3-2	TRBJ2-2	NA	NA	TGTGCCAGCAGCCAAGGAACGAACACCGGGGAGCTGTTTTTT	CASSQGTNTGELFF
TRBV6-5	TRBJ2-7	TRBD2	NA	TGTGCCAGCAGTAATAGCGGGCGCTCCTACGAGCAGTACTTC	CASSNSGRSYEQYF
TRBV27	TRBJ2-5	NA	once	TGTGCCAGCATTCCTGGCACAGGGCGGGTTGAGACCCAGTACTTC	CASIPGTGRVETQYF
TRBV6-1	TRBJ2-7	NA	NA	TGTGCCAGCAGTGAGATCCGGGACTGGAAACCCGAGCAGTACTTC	CASSEIRDWKPEQYF
TRBV5-4	TRBJ1-2	TRBD1	NA	TGTGCCAGCAGCTTACCCCTACAGGGGACCTATGGCTACACCTTC	CASSLPLQGTYGYTF
TRBV28	TRBJ1-2	TRBD1	few	TGTGCCAGCAGAATGGGACAGGCCTATGGCTACACCTTC	CASRMGQAYGYTF
TRBV28	TRBJ1-1	NA	NA	TGTGCCAGCGTAAACCTGAACACTGAAGCTTTCTTT	CASVNLNTEAFF
TRBV18	TRBJ1-1	TRBD1	NA	TGTGCCAGCTCACCTTATTCGGGACAGGCGCTGAACACTGAAGCTTTCTTT	CASSPYSGQALNTEAFF
TRBV4-1	TRBJ1-4	NA	NA	TGCGCCAGCAGCCAACGTTCCCAGGGTGGCGAAAAACTGTTTTTT	CASSQRSQGGEKLFF
TRBV2	TRBJ1-5	TRBD1	NA	TGTGCCAGCACCCAAAGTGCAGGGGGCGTAAATCAGCCCCAGCATTTT	CASTQSAGGVNQPQHF
TRBV19	TRBJ2-1	TRBD2	NA	TGTGCCAGTAGACCAACCCATTTTAGCGGGGCCGCCCCATCCTACAATGAGCAGTTCTTC	CASRPTHFSGAAPSYNEQFF
TRBV5-1	TRBJ1-3	NA	NA	TGCGCCAGCAGCTTGGTGCAGGGCCTCTCTGGAAACACCATATATTTT	CASSLVQGLSGNTIYF
TRBV7-2	TRBJ2-1	NA	NA	TGTGCCAGCAGCCTTGGCAACTCCTACAATGAGCAGTTCTTC	CASSLGNSYNEQFF
TRBV5-1	TRBJ2-5	NA	NA	TGCGCCAGCAGCTTGACCCCCGGGCCCCAAGAGACCCAGTACTTC	CASSLTPGPQETQYF
TRBV7-2	TRBJ1-2	NA	NA	TGTGCCAGCAGCCCCAGGGGAGTTACCGTCTATGGCTACACCTTC	CASSPRGVTVYGYTF
TRBV12-3/TRBV12-4	TRBJ2-7	NA	once	TGTGCCAGCAGCCAAGGTATGGAGGGCGAGCAGTACTTC	CASSQGMEGEQYF
TRBV2	TRBJ1-5	TRBD1	few	TGTGCCAGCACCACCGGGACAGCCAATCAGCCCCAGCATTTT	CASTTGTANQPQHF
TRBV5-1	TRBJ1-5	NA	NA	TGCGCCAGCAGCTTGGACGGGAATCAGCCCCAGCATTTT	CASSLDGNQPQHF
TRBV12-3/TRBV12-4	TRBJ2-2	NA	NA	TGTGCCAGCAGTCCCAGCCGGGAGCTGTTTTTT	CASSPSRELFF
TRBV28	TRBJ2-2	NA	NA	TGTGCCAGCAGTTTTCCCACGAAAGGGGAGCTGTTTTTT	CASSFPTKGELFF
TRBV28	TRBJ1-3	NA	once	TGTGCCAGCAGTTTTAGGAGGGGAAGAAACACCATATATTTT	CASSFRRGRNTIYF
TRBV7-2	TRBJ1-6	NA	NA	TGTGCCAGCAGCTTAGATCGGCCGGAATATTCACCCCTCCACTTT	CASSLDRPEYSPLHF
TRBV24-1	TRBJ2-7	NA	NA	TGTGCCACCAGTGAGAGCGACAGTGTCTACGAGCAGTACTTC	CATSESDSVYEQYF
TRBV19	TRBJ2-5	TRBD2	NA	TGTGCCAGGGTAGCGGGAGGGCCGCAAGAGACCCAGTACTTC	CARVAGGPQETQYF
TRBV5-1	TRBJ2-2	TRBD2	NA	TGCGCCAGCAGCTCAGGACTAGCGAACACCGGGGAGCTGTTTTTT	CASSSGLANTGELFF
TRBV7-9	TRBJ2-1	NA	NA	TGTGCCAGCAGCTCATCCTCAGGCAATGAGCAGTTCTTC	CASSSSSGNEQFF
TRBV11-2	TRBJ2-1	TRBD1	NA	TGTGCCAGCAGCTTTGGTGGGGCAGGGGGTGGGGGCTCCTACAATGAGCAGTTCTTC	CASSFGGAGGGGSYNEQFF
TRBV28	TRBJ1-6	NA	once	TGTGCCAGCAGTTTGGAACCCGGTTGGGCACCCCTCCACTTT	CASSLEPGWAPLHF
TRBV9	TRBJ1-2	NA	NA	TGTGCCAGCAGCGTAGTGTCCCACTTGGGATATGGCTACACCTTC	CASSVVSHLGYGYTF
TRBV5-1	TRBJ1-3	NA	NA	TGCGCCAGCAGCTTGGGGGCATCCCATGGAAACACCATATATTTT	CASSLGASHGNTIYF
TRBV12-3/TRBV12-4	TRBJ2-3	NA	NA	TGTGCCAGCAGCGAGGGAACAGATACGCAGTATTTT	CASSEGTDTQYF
TRBV7-3	TRBJ2-2	NA	NA	TGTGCCAGCAGCTTACCGGGACCTAGGTCCACCGGGGAGCTGTTTTTT	CASSLPGPRSTGELFF
TRBV18	TRBJ1-4	NA	NA	TGTGCCAGCTCAGCGGGACGAAGTAATGAAAAACTGTTTTTT	CASSAGRSNEKLFF
TRBV28	TRBJ2-3	NA	NA	TGTGCCAGCACCTTTTCGACGGACCTTACGCAGTATTTT	CASTFSTDLTQYF